The T cell receptor (beta chain) described here comes from a study of blood T cell repertoires in COVID-19. The repertoire was sequenced with immunoSEQ multiplex PCR; TCRdb's copy has only in-frame clones and lacks some. The table includes about 120,000 clones, 80% to 90% detected once. CDR1 and CDR2 from the germline V gene are SNHLY and FYNNEI. CDR3 length: 14 amino acids. The J segment lost 14 bases and the V segment lost 7 bases, leaving 14 bases of the junction unmatched. The sequenced sample consisted of peripheral blood. The gene calls are TRBV2 and TRBJ1-6, with 7 positions matching TRBD1. This TCR was recovered from a woman aged 60-75 years with acute or convalescent COVID-19. CDR3 protein: CASTLGGTVQTLHF. The DNA of the CDR3 is TGTGCCAGCACCCTAGGGGGGACAGTACAAACCCTCCACTTT.